This T cell receptor beta chain stems from a study of blood T cell repertoires in COVID-19. Study details: The United States, Italy and Spain supplied acute and convalescent COVID-19 samples. T cells, B-cell-depleted T cells, or PBMCs provided the cDNA or gDNA that served as material.

This clone was seen only a few times. Per the original methods: It was from reference gene primer amplification that nucleated cell counts were estimated. TCRdb's copy holds only in-frame clones and misses some; the assay was immunoSEQ multiplex PCR. V and J calls and clone size are those listed in that table; D and trimming were worked out from the DNA. The table has about 16,000 clones, roughly 89% seen once. Sequencing was carried out using peripheral blood. This receptor was obtained from a man aged 60-69 years with acute or convalescent COVID-19.

CDR3: CASSAPGQEGSGELFF. The CDR3 nucleotides read TGTGCCAGCAGTGCCCCGGGACAGGAGGGGAGCGGGGAGCTGTTTTTT. The chain combines TRBV6-1 with TRBJ2-2; 8 bases match TRBD1. Trimming removed 4 bases from V and 7 bases from J; junction bases left unmatched: 11. The CDR3 covers 16 residues. In germline, CDR1 is MNHNS, CDR2 SASEGT.